The clone carrying this TCR beta chain was seen ten or more times. Its antigen is not identified. The record originates from a study of T-cell memory formation after mild COVID-19. Turning to the study itself: TCR clusters showed largely donor specificity.

The V and J ends lost 1 base and 7 bases respectively, with 13 bases between them. The germline gives CDR1 SGHNT, CDR2 YYREEE (reference sequence). The CDR3 covers 14 residues. Study conclusions and caveats: Contracting clones from day 15 to 85 showed balanced CD4/CD8; later expanders favored CD4+. Certain responding clones were present in pre-infection memory, suggesting participation of cross-reactive memory.

Barcoded TCR alpha and TCR beta cDNA libraries with UMIs came from 5'RACE using constant-segment primers. One entry per CDR3 protein, called by TCRdb with MiXCR from the 5' RACE reads. The table has 120,000 to 150,000 distinct CDR3 sequences, roughly 19% seen once. The chain has TRBV5-4 and TRBJ2-3; D may correspond to TRBD1 or TRBD2 (5 bases each). The sample consisted of PBMCs or a T cell subset sorted from them (not recorded which). The origin of this receptor is an adult woman who had mild COVID-19 (a few samples of this study predate the infection). Cell type and time point are not known. Here the CDR3 DNA reads TGTGCCAGCAGCTTGAGGACCGGGACCCATACGCAGTATTTT. As protein: CASSLRTGTHTQYF.